This note documents a single T cell receptor (beta chain) sequence. The data were obtained in a study of blood T cell repertoires in COVID-19. Some clones are missing from TCRdb's copy, which holds only in-frame ones; the method was immunoSEQ multiplex PCR. Of under 150,000 clones listed, around four fifths are singletons. Trimming removed 1 base at V and 5 bases at J, with 12 bases between. The CDR3 totals 15 residues. Germline lookup yields CDR1 MGHRA and CDR2 YSYEKL. The sequence was obtained from a woman aged 40 to 55 who had recovered from COVID-19. The chain recombines TRBV4-1 with TRBJ1-5; D is possibly TRBD1 (5 bases). Material for sequencing was PBMCs or T cells enriched from blood (not recorded which). The CDR3 reads CASSQGSRVDQPQHF. The DNA of the CDR3 is TGCGCCAGCAGCCAAGGTAGCAGGGTCGATCAGCCCCAGCATTTT.